This T cell receptor beta chain was recovered during a study of monozygotic twins with inflammatory bowel disease (dated by TCRdb to the late 2010s). Notes on the research overall: In total, 28 monozygotic twin pairs made up the full study: 19 Danish pairs, all IBD-discordant, plus nine German pairs, of which four were IBD-concordant and five were IBD-discordant. Disease-associated traits were sought mainly through comparisons between IBD patients and their genetically identical healthy co-twins within discordant pairs. Each individual had, on average, about 151 000 unique TCRalpha sequences and 181 000 unique TCRbeta sequences available for analysis. Beyond this particular receptor, the publication reports: No single strong signal or clonotype linked to IBD turned up in the results, so the idea that one exists was not supported. The analysis was unable to tell apart different T cell subtypes. Measured by the inverse Simpson index, TCRbeta repertoire diversity was lower in IBD patients than in their healthy co-twins. Compared with healthy twins, IBD patients shared fewer clonotypes with other individuals, and the difference was most pronounced in patients with signs of disease activity. Because patients received different immunosuppressive treatments, the repertoires may have picked up extra background noise and variability between individuals. No difference in repertoire similarity was observed between concordant and discordant twins, possibly owing to limited statistical power.

Regarding this clonotype: This receptor's antigen is unknown.

Receptors were amplified or captured by 5' RACE. For each TCR library, approximately 3.5 ug of total RNA was used. For each sample, cDNA synthesis was carried out in eight separate reactions using SMARTScribe reverse transcriptase. Unique molecular identifiers containing a 6-nucleotide sample barcode were introduced through template switching during cDNA synthesis. Two nested PCRs of approximately 16 and 10 cycles amplified the TCRalpha and TCRbeta cDNA, and bead purification followed each PCR. Before amplification, cDNA was treated with uracil DNA-glycosylase and purified using the QIAquick PCR purification kit. In the second PCR, Illumina TruSeq-compatible adapters and sample-specific barcodes were added. Library quality and concentration were checked on TapeStation and Qubit, and libraries were pooled at about 4.9 ng each. Pooled libraries were sequenced on an Illumina HiSeq2500 single-index Rapid Run with 2 x 100 bp reads and custom sequencing primers. The original methods were these. PCR and sequencing errors were corrected by UMI-based consensus assembly using MiGEC version 1.2.6. MiXCR version 2.1.1 was used to carry out V(D)J alignment, clonotype assembly and CDR3 extraction. To normalise gene usage, clonotype sharing and MAIT/NKT TCR abundance, the top 1000, 10 000 and 20 000 clonotypes in each sample were analysed. Diversity was computed as the inverse Simpson index with the vegan R package after downsampling to 27 000 UMIs. Statistical testing used paired Mann-Whitney U tests on the discordant twin pairs and applied Benjamini-Hochberg correction for multiple testing. TCRdb reprocessed the reads, so every CDR3 protein sequence counts as one entry and DNA is not shown. TCRdb assigned the V and J calls; the authors' analysis was not used. The table kept for this sample lists approximately 160,000 distinct CDR3 sequences. The top ten hold 7.4% of the sample.

Reading from cysteine to phenylalanine, the CDR3 counts 13 amino acids. The coding DNA is unavailable. CDR1 is given as SGHKS and CDR2 as YYEKEE, both from the germline V gene (reference sequence). From each donor, an approximately 2.4 ml peripheral blood sample was drawn into PAXgene tubes and stored at -80 degrees C. Total RNA was isolated from whole blood with the PAXgene blood miRNA kit on an automated QIAcube, without T cell sorting. Peripheral blood from monozygotic twin pairs concordant or discordant for inflammatory bowel disease was subjected to deep TCRalpha and TCRbeta repertoire profiling with unique molecular barcoding. Smoking habits were recorded for all twin pairs, and individuals were classified as current, former or never smokers.

Recombination linked TRBV5-5 to TRBJ1-1. The sequence was obtained from a human donor with ulcerative colitis or Crohn's disease, or a healthy co-twin of an affected twin (not recorded which). Sequencing was performed on blood. The encoded CDR3 is CASSFRADTEAFF.